Each of the 10 T cell receptor beta chains below was sequenced from the same sample in a study of PD-L1 blockade in urothelial cancer. The method was immunoSEQ multiplex PCR; TCRdb's version includes in-frame clones alone and lacks a portion of them. The sample includes about 84,000 clones, roughly 80% seen only once; the top ten take roughly 9.5%. The specimen was PBMCs, collected around atezolizumab (anti-PD-L1) treatment. Receptors originate from a man in his sixties or seventies with urothelial cancer.

The count of this clone is one. The J gene is TRBJ1-4, the V gene TRBV18, with TRBD1 identical over 7 bases. Germline CDR1 and CDR2: KGHSH and LQKENI. This CDR3 has 14 amino acids. Trimming at V came to 4 bases and at J to 5 bases, leaving 4 bases not matched to a gene. The CDR3 protein is CASSLGTENEKLFF. The CDR3 DNA follows: TGTGCCAGCTCACTTGGGACAGAAAATGAAAAACTGTTTTTT.

V gene TRBV9 combines with J gene TRBJ2-1; no definite D call. The CDR3 loop spans 14 amino acids. V shed 0 bases and J shed 4 bases, with 8 bases lying between them. Germline assignment: CDR1 SGDLS and CDR2 YYNGEE. As DNA, the CDR3 is TGTGCCAGCAGCGTAGGGAGAGGTTACAATGAGCAGTTCTTC. Encoded protein: CASSVGRGYNEQFF.

This clone was detected a few times. The gene calls are TRBV9 and TRBJ1-2; 7 bases fit TRBD1. The V gene end was trimmed by 3 bases and the J gene end by 2 bases; junction bases not matched to a gene: 10. The CDR3 is 16 residues long. Germline lookup yields CDR1 SGDLS and CDR2 YYNGEE. The CDR3 DNA sequence: TGTGCCAGCAGCGACCACTCCGGGACAGTAAACTATGGCTACACCTTC. It yields the protein CASSDHSGTVNYGYTF.

Ten or more counts support this clone. The chain is built from TRBV2 and TRBJ1-2; tentative D call: TRBD1 (5 bases). This CDR3 comprises 14 residues. The V end was cut by 8 bases, the J end by 4 bases, with 17 bases between. Germline CDR1 reads SNHLY; CDR2 reads FYNNEI. The chain's CDR3 is CASSRAGNGYGYTF. Written as DNA, the CDR3 is TGTGCCAGCTCTAGAGCAGGGAACGGCTATGGCTACACCTTC. Full variable domain (rest looked up from reference TRBV2 and TRBJ1-2): EPEVTQTPSHQVTQMGQEVILRCVPISNHLYFYWYRQILGQKVEFLVSFYNNEISEKSEIFDDQFSVERPDGSNFTLKIRSTKLEDSAMYFCASSRAGNGYGYTFGSGTRLTVV.

The V and J genes are TRBV21-1 and TRBJ2-7; the tabulated D call, TRBD2, remains unverified against the DNA. TRBV21-1 is a listed pseudogene. The CDR3 totals 16 residues. The CDR3 DNA reads as TGTGCCAGAACCGGGACTAGCGAGAGCACTTCCTACGAGCAGTACTTC. Translating it yields CARTGTSESTSYEQYF.

This chain links TRBV25-1 with TRBJ2-5, with 9 bases aligning to TRBD1. Germline V gene sequence: CDR1 MGHDK, CDR2 SYGVNS. V was pared by 3 bases and J by 4 bases, with 6 bases of the junction left unmatched. The CDR3 loop spans 15 amino acids. The CDR3 is CASSEGQGVGETQYF. DNA for the CDR3: TGTGCCAGCAGTGAGGGACAGGGTGTCGGAGAGACCCAGTACTTC.

This chain joins TRBV5-4 and TRBJ2-3; TRBD2 matches 10 bases. This CDR3 is 14 amino acids long. Trimming cost V 4 bases and J 5 bases; bases outside gene matches: 4. Germline V gene data show CDR1 as SGHNT and CDR2 as YYREEE (reference sequence). CDR3 nucleotides: TGTGCCAGCAGCAGCGGGGGGGCCGGAGATACGCAGTATTTT. Its protein product is CASSSGGAGDTQYF.

The chain combines TRBV5-6 with TRBJ2-1; the match to TRBD2 covers 11 bases. This CDR3 spans 14 amino acids. Germline CDR1 SGHDT, CDR2 YYEEEE. V lost 0 bases to trimming and J lost 9 bases; unmatched junction nucleotides: 2. CDR3 nucleotide sequence: TGTGCCAGCAGCTTGGCCCTAGCGGGAGGTGAGCAGTTCTTC. Amino acids: CASSLALAGGEQFF. Based on the CDR3 plus reference TRBV5-6 and TRBJ2-1, the full variable domain is DAGVTQSPTHLIKTRGQQVTLRCSPKSGHDTVSWYQQALGQGPQFIFQYYEEEERQRGNFPDRFSGHQFPNYSSELNVNALLLGDSALYLCASSLALAGGEQFFGPGTRLTVL.

This clone is a singleton in its sample. The chain recombines TRBV7-9 with TRBJ1-2; 9 nucleotides line up with TRBD1. Unmatched junction bases numbered 13, after V lost 4 bases and J lost 4 bases. The CDR3 loop spans 17 amino acids. CDR1 and CDR2 from the germline V gene are SEHNR and FQNEAQ (reference sequence). Written as DNA, the CDR3 is TGTGCCAGCAGCTCCGGGACAGGGCCGAATTTCGGCTATGGCTACACCTTC. Amino acid sequence: CASSSGTGPNFGYGYTF.

V usage is TRBV7-2 and J usage is TRBJ2-3; the D gene is possibly TRBD2 (5 bases). The CDR3 runs 14 residues. Germline lookup yields CDR1 SGHTA and CDR2 FQGNSA. Trimming pared 3 bases from V and 0 bases from J, leaving 7 bases between. For the CDR3, the DNA is TGTGCCAGCAGCTTCAGGACTAGCACAGATACGCAGTATTTT. As protein: CASSFRTSTDTQYF.